This T cell receptor (beta chain) was obtained from a study of patients with pleural tuberculosis (dated by TCRdb to 2014 to 2015). This clonotype was recorded many times. Its antigen is not yet known. It has no much larger one-base neighbor in the sample; base qualities were not kept. Taken from cysteine to phenylalanine, the CDR3 has 11 residues. CDR3 DNA is the only sequence kept; it has 33 bases, read in frame from the first base. Trimming costs V 6 bases and J 6 bases, and their ends lie 10 bases apart. CDR1 and CDR2 are drawn from the germline V gene (reference sequence): DFQATT, SNEGSKA. This sample was sequenced with an Illumina Genome Analyzer IIx. The public sequencing data were trimmed at Q25 with fastp and processed into clonotypes with MiXCR by TCRdb, which kept only in-frame beta chains. Rows matching on CDR3 protein sequence are summarized as one entry with the most common DNA and genes. This sample comprises around 50,000 distinct CDR3 sequences, about 7.3% of them detected only once. The top ten clonotypes cover around 15% of the sample.

The chain is encoded by TRBV20-1 joined to TRBJ2-3; a tentative D call is TRBD2 (5 bases match). The source of this sequence is a human donor with pleural tuberculosis. The nucleotide sequence is given as TGCAGTGCGCCACTAGGGGATACGCAGTATTTT. The encoded protein is CSAPLGDTQYF.